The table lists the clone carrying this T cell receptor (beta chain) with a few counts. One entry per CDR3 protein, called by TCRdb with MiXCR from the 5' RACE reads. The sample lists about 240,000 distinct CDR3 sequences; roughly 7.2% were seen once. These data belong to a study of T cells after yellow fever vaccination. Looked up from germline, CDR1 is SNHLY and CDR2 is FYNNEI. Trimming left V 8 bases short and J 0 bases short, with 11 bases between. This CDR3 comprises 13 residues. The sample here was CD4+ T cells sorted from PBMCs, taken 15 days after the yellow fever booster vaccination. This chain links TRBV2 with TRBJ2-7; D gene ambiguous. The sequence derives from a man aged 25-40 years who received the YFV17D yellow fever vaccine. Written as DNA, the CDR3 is TGTGCCAGCGATAGCCGAAGCTCCTACGAGCAGTACTTC. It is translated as CASDSRSSYEQYF.